This T cell receptor (beta chain) was identified in a study of blood T cell repertoires in COVID-19. Study overall: The study drew acute and convalescent COVID-19 samples from the United States, Italy and Spain. PBMCs, B-cell-depleted T cells, or T cells were the source of the cDNA or gDNA that made up the material.

The CDR3 covers 15 residues. Authors' processing steps: Nucleated cell number was recorded as an estimate derived from reference gene primer amplification. Sequenced by immunoSEQ multiplex PCR; TCRdb stores in-frame clones only, minus some. The DNA was the basis for D and trimming; V, J and clone size are from that table. The sample has around 100,000 clones, roughly nine tenths seen once. The clonotype comes from a man in his forties or fifties with active COVID-19. The rearrangement links TRBV1 to TRBJ2-5; TRBD2 is the table's D call and was not checked against the DNA. TRBV1 is labeled a pseudogene. Input material: peripheral blood. The CDR3 protein is CTSSLLAGLQETQYF. The CDR3 bases are TGCACCAGCAGCCTCCTAGCGGGTCTCCAAGAGACCCAGTACTTC.